These 3 T cell receptor beta chains share one sample of origin, sequenced in a study of response to subunit inactivated influenza vaccine. TCRdb passed the RT-PCR reads through MiXCR, listing each CDR3 protein once. This table has about 700,000 distinct CDR3 sequences, around 14% appearing once. The material was PBMCs from blood, obtained around two weeks before vaccination. Every receptor here comes from a man aged 45-60 years who received an inactivated influenza vaccine.

This clonotype was detected only a few times. The V and J genes are TRBV15 and TRBJ1-1; no clear D. Germline loops: CDR1 LNHNV, CDR2 YYDKDF (reference sequence). V was shortened by 4 bases and J by 10 bases, with 19 bases between the two germline ends. CDR3 length equals 14 residues. The CDR3 sequence: CATSIPPGLQVAFF. DNA of the CDR3: TGTGCCACCAGCATACCGCCGGGCCTCCAGGTAGCTTTCTTT. The full variable domain, with the rest looked up from reference TRBV15 and TRBJ1-1, is DAMVIQNPRYQVTQFGKPVTLSCSQTLNHNVMYWYQQKSSQAPKLLFHYYDKDFNNEADTPDNFQSRRPNTSFCFLDIRSPGLGDTAMYLCATSIPPGLQVAFFGQGTRLTVV.

This sequence joins TRBV5-1 and TRBJ1-3; 8 bases match TRBD1. Germline CDR1 and CDR2: SGHRS and YFSETQ. This CDR3 is built from 15 residues. The junction had 1 base not matched to a gene; V was cut back by 0 bases and J by 2 bases. In DNA form, the CDR3 reads TGCGCCAGCAGCTTGGCGGACAGGGCTGGAAACACCATATATTTT. Translating it yields CASSLADRAGNTIYF.

This chain joins TRBV6-2 or TRBV6-3 and TRBJ2-1; 9 bases agree with TRBD2. The CDR3 has 16 residues. Germline CDR1 MNHEY, CDR2 SVGEGT. V was pared by 0 bases and J by 6 bases, with 6 bases of the junction left unmatched. CDR3 nucleotide sequence: TGTGCCAGCAGTTACTCGGTGGCTAGCGGGGCCAATGAGCAGTTCTTC. It codes for CASSYSVASGANEQFF.